The source of this TCR beta chain is a study of CD8 T cells in Susac syndrome. Included as multiple sclerosis controls were treatment-naive patients who had stable or active relapsing-remitting disease. RNA amounts of 0.5 to 1 ug underwent reverse transcription with random hexamers. With immunoSEQ multiplex PCR, TCR beta CDR3 was amplified across 54 Vbeta and 13 Jbeta. TCRdb passed the immunoSEQ multiplex PCR reads through MiXCR, listing each CDR3 protein once. Of roughly 130,000 distinct CDR3 sequences listed, around 94% are singletons. The V gene's germline CDR1 is MNHEY and CDR2 SVGEGT. CDR3 length equals 12 residues. The V and J ends lost 6 bases and 5 bases respectively, with 11 bases between them.

The V gene is TRBV6-2 or TRBV6-3, the J gene TRBJ2-7, with D perhaps matching TRBD1 or TRBD2 (5 bases each). The clonotype was recovered from a human donor with multiple sclerosis. What was sequenced was CD4+ T cells from PBMCs. CDR3 nucleotides: TGTGCCAGCAGCCGACTGGGACACGAGCAGTACTTC. Its translation is CASSRLGHEQYF.